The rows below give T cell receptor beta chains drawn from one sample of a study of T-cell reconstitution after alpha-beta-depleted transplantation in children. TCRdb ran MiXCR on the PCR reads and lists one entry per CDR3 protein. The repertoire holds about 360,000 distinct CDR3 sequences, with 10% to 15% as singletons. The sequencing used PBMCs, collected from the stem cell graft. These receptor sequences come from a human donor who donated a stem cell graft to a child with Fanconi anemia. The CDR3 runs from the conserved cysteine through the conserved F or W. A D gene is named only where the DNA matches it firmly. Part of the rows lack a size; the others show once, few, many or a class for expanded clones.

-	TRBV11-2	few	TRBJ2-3	TGTGCCAGCAGCTTAGATATACAAGGCGCTGAGTATTTT	CASSLDIQGAEYF
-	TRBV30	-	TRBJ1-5	TGTGCCTGGAGTCAGGAGGAGTATCAGCCCCAGCATTTT	CAWSQEEYQPQHF
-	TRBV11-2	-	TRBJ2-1	TGTGCCAGCAGCTTAGAATTTTCGGGGTCCTTGGCCAATGAGCAGTTCTTC	CASSLEFSGSLANEQFF
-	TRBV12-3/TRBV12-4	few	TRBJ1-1	TGTGCCAGCAGTTTTAGGAGGGGACTTGAAGCTTTCTTT	CASSFRRGLEAFF
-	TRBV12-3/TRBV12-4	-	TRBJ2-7	TGTGCCAGCAGTTTACAAGGCTCGTCCCGCGAGCAGTACTTC	CASSLQGSSREQYF
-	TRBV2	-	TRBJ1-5	TGTGCCAGCACCTTACGGACGGGGAATCAGCCCCAGCATTTT	CASTLRTGNQPQHF
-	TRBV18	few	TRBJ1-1	TGTGCCAGCTCACCAGTCCAGCCAGCCACTGAAGCTTTCTTT	CASSPVQPATEAFF
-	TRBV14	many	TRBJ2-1	TGTGCCAGCAGCCAAGATCGAGTTGCCTACAATGAGCAGTTCTTC	CASSQDRVAYNEQFF
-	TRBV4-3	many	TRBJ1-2	TGCGCCAGCAGCCAAGATACAAACAGCGGTAATGGCTACACCTTC	CASSQDTNSGNGYTF
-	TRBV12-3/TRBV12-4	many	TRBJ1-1	TGTGCCAGCAGTTTACCAGGAGGGGTCACTGAAGCTTTCTTT	CASSLPGGVTEAFF
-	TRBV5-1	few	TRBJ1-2	TGCGCCAGCAGCTTGGAGGGGCCGGGCTATGGCTACACCTTC	CASSLEGPGYGYTF
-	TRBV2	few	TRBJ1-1	TGTGCCAGCAGTGTTTCCAGGGTTTACACTGAAGCTTTCTTT	CASSVSRVYTEAFF
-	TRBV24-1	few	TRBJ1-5	TGTGCCACCAGTGATTGGGTGGACGGGCCCCAGCATTTT	CATSDWVDGPQHF
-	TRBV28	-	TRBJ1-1	TGTGCCACCATCCGGGGCTGGGAGGCTTTCTTT	CATIRGWEAFF
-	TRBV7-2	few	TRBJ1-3	TGTGCCAGCAGCTTAGGACCGGATAGCTCTGGAAACACCATATATTTT	CASSLGPDSSGNTIYF
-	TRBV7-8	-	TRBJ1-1	TGTGCCAGCAGCCCCCAAAGGACTAACACTGAAGCTTTCTTT	CASSPQRTNTEAFF
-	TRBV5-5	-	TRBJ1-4	TGTGCCAGCAGTCAGGGCGTGGTTGAAAAACTGTTTTTT	CASSQGVVEKLFF
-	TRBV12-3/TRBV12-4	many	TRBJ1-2	TGTGCCAGCACTACGAGGGGGTTAAACTATGGCTACACCTTC	CASTTRGLNYGYTF
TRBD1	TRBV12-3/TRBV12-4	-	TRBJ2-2	TGTGCCAGCAGTTGGACAGGGCCCGGGGAGCTGTTTTTT	CASSWTGPGELFF
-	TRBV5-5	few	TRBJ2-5	TGTGCCAGCAGCTTGGAGGGGATAATAGGGACCCAGTACTTC	CASSLEGIIGTQYF
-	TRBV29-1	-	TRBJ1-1	TGCAGCGTTGAAGGGCAGGGTATGAAAGCTTTCTTT	CSVEGQGMKAFF
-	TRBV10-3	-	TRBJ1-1	TGTGCCATCAGTGAGTCCCCGGGAAGCCAAAACACTGAAGCTTTCTTT	CAISESPGSQNTEAFF
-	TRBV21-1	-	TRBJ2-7	TGTGCCAGCAGCAAAGGCAGGGACAGGCGGAGCTCCTACGAGCAGTACTTC	CASSKGRDRRSSYEQYF
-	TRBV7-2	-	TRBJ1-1	TGTGCCAACAGCTTTACGGAGTCCACTTACACTGAAGCTTTCTTT	CANSFTESTYTEAFF
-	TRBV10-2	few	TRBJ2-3	TGCGCCAGCAGTGAGTTTCAAATGGATACGCAGTATTTT	CASSEFQMDTQYF
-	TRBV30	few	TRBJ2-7	TGTGCCTGGGGGAGCCGGGTTCGATGGAGCTCCTACGAGCAGTACTTC	CAWGSRVRWSSYEQYF
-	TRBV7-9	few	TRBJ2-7	TGTGCCAGCAGCTTAGCGCAAAACGAGCAGTACTTC	CASSLAQNEQYF
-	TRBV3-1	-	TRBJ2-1	TGTGCCAGCAGCCCCACGATGGGCGCGCGGGGGCCGTACAATGAGCAGTTCTTC	CASSPTMGARGPYNEQFF
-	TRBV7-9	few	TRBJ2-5	TGTGCCAGCAGCTTATCAGCGGCTCCAAGCGGGGAGACCCAGTACTTC	CASSLSAAPSGETQYF
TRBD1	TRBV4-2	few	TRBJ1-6	TGTGCCAGCAGCCTAATCCCGGGACAGGGTACAGGCACCTATAATTCACCCCTCCACTTT	CASSLIPGQGTGTYNSPLHF
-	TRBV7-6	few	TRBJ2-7	TGTGCCAGTCGGCCTGGGGTATCAAACGAGCAGTACTTC	CASRPGVSNEQYF
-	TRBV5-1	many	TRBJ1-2	TGCGCCAGCAGCCCCCTACCAGGTAGGGGAGGCTACACCTTC	CASSPLPGRGGYTF
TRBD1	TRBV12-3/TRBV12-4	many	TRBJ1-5	TGTGCCAGCAAGGATGGACAGGGTGGAGATCAGCCCCAGCATTTT	CASKDGQGGDQPQHF
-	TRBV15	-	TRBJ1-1	TGTGCCACCAGCAGAGGGACAGCTGGGGTGACTGAAGCTTTCTTT	CATSRGTAGVTEAFF
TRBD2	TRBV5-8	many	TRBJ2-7	TGTGCCAGCAGCACCATAGCGGGGGGGCTTGACTTCGAGCAGTACTTC	CASSTIAGGLDFEQYF
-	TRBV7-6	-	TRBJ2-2	TGTGCCAGCAGCTTTTTCTCGGGGGCGGGAAACACCGGGGAGCTGTTTTTT	CASSFFSGAGNTGELFF
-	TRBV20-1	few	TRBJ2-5	TGCAGTGCGCCGAGCCGGGGTCAGCAAGAGACCCAGTACTTC	CSAPSRGQQETQYF
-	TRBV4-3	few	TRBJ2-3	TGCGCCAGCAGCCCCGGCTACACAGGGGATACGCAGTATTTT	CASSPGYTGDTQYF
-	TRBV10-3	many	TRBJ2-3	TGTGCCATCACCTCCGGGGAAGGGCTAGCAGGTAGCACAGATACGCAGTATTTT	CAITSGEGLAGSTDTQYF
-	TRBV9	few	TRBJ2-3	TGTGCCAGCAGCGTAGACGGTGCGGGCTGGGATACGCAGTATTTT	CASSVDGAGWDTQYF
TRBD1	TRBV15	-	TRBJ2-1	TGTGCCACCAGCATCTCCGGGACAGGGGGACACAATGAGCAGTTCTTC	CATSISGTGGHNEQFF
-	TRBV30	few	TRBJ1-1	TGTGCCTGGAGTGCAGCGGTGAACACTGAAGCTTTCTTT	CAWSAAVNTEAFF
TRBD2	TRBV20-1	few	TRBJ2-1	TGCAGTGCTAGAGACACTAGCGGGGGCTCCTACAATGAGCAGTTCTTC	CSARDTSGGSYNEQFF
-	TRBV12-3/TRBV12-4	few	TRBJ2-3	TGTGCCAGCAGTGTATTTATAGATACGCAGTATTTT	CASSVFIDTQYF
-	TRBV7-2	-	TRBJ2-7	TGTGCCAGCTCTAGGGGGAGGGGTCCCTACGAGCAGTACTTC	CASSRGRGPYEQYF
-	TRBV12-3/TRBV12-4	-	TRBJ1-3	TGTGCCAGCAGTCTGTCCAGTCTAAACACCATATATTTT	CASSLSSLNTIYF
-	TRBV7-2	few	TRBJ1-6	TGTGCCAGCAGCTTAGTATTGTGGGGGGGGGATGTTCCCCTCCACTTT	CASSLVLWGGDVPLHF
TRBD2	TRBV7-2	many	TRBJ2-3	TGTGCCAGCAGCTCTAGCGGACTCAGCACAGATACGCAGTATTTT	CASSSSGLSTDTQYF
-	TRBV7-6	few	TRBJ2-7	TGTGCCAGCAGCTTGCGTAGGGGGGAAGAGCAGTACTTC	CASSLRRGEEQYF